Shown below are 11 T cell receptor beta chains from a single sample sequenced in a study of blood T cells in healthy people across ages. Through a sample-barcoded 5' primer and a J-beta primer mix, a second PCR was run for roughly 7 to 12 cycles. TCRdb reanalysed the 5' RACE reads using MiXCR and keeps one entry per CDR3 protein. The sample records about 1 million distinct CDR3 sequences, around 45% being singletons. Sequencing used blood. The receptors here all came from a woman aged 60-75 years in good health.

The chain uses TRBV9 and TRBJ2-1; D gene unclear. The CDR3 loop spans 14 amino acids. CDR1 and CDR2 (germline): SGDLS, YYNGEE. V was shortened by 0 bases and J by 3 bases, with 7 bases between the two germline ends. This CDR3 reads CASSVVALYNEQFF. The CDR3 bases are TGTGCCAGCAGCGTAGTGGCACTCTACAATGAGCAGTTCTTC.

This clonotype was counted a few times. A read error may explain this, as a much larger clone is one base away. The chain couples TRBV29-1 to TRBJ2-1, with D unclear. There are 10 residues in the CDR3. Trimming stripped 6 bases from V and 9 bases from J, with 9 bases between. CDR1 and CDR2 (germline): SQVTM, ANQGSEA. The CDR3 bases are TGCAGCGTCGGAATTACTGAGCAGTTCTTC. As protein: CSVGITEQFF.

DNA for the CDR3: TGTGCCAGCAGGGATACAGGGGTCGATGAGCAGTACTTC. Translating it yields CASRDTGVDEQYF. The chain combines TRBV6-5 with TRBJ2-5, with TRBD1 identical over 7 bases. Germline V CDR1 and CDR2: MNHEY, SVGAGI. Unmatched junction bases numbered 12, after V lost 6 bases and J lost 11 bases. The CDR3 is 13 residues long.

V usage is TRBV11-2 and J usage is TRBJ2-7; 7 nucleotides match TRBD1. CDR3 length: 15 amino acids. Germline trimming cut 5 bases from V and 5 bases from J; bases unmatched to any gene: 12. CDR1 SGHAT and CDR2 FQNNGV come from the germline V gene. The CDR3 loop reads CASSLSDRDIHEQYF. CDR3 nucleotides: TGTGCCAGCAGCCTATCCGACAGGGACATCCACGAGCAGTACTTC.

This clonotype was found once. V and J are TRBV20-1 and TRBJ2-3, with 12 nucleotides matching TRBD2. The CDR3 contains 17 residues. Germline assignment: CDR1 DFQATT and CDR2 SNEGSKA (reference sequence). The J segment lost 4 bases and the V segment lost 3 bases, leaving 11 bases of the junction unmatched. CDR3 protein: CSASPHTGLAGPDTQYF. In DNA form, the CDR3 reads TGCAGTGCTAGTCCCCACACCGGACTAGCGGGACCAGATACGCAGTATTTT.

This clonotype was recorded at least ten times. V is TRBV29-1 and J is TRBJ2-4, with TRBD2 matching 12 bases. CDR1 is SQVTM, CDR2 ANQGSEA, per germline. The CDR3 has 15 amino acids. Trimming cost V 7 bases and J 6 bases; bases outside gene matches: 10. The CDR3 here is CSAQGLAGSGNIQYF. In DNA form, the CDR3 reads TGCAGCGCTCAGGGACTAGCGGGTTCGGGAAACATTCAGTACTTC.

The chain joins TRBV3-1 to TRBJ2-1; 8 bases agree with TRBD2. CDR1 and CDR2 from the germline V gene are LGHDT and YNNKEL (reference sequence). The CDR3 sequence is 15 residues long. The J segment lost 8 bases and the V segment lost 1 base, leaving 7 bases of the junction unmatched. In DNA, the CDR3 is TGTGCCAGCAGCCAAGCGGGAGGGCCAAGAGATGAGCAGTTCTTC. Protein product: CASSQAGGPRDEQFF.

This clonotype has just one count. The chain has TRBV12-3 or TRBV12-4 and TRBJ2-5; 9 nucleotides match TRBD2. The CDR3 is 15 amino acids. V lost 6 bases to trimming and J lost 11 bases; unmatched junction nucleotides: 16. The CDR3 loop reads CASRLAGRNNNEQYF. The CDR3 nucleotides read TGTGCCAGCAGGCTAGCGGGAAGAAACAACAATGAGCAGTACTTC.

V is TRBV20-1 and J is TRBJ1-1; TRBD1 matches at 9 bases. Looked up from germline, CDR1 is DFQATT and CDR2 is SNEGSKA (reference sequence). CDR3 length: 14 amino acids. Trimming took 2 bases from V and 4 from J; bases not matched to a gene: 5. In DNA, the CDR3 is TGCAGTGCTAGAAAAACAGGGGGCCCCACTGAAGCTTTCTTT. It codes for CSARKTGGPTEAFF.

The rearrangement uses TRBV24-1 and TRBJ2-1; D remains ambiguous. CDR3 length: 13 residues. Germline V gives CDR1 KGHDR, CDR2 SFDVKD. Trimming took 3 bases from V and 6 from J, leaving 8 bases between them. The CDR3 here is CATSDPLRNEQFF. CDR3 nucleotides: TGTGCCACCAGTGATCCCCTTCGCAATGAGCAGTTCTTC.

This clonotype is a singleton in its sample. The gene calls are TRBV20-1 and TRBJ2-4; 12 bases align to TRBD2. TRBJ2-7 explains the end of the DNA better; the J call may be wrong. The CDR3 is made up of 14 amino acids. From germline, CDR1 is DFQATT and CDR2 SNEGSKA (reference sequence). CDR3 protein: CSARLAGGSGEQYF. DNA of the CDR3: TGCAGTGCTAGGCTAGCGGGAGGGTCGGGCGAGCAGTACTTC.